This entry describes one TCR beta chain. Its target is unknown. Assay used: immunoSEQ multiplex PCR; TCRdb lists only in-frame clones, some missing. The sample yields about 280,000 clones, roughly 90% seen once. The data originate from a study of cytomegalovirus exposure and HLA in healthy donors. General study results and limits: Cytomegalovirus status was reportedly diagnosed by the classifier with high specificity and sensitivity. Many donors shared some public TCRs, even though most TCR sequences were rare. Among TCR beta chains, those listed as cytomegalovirus-associated numbered approximately 150.

The V gene end was trimmed by 0 bases and the J gene end by 4 bases; junction bases not matched to a gene: 13. CDR3 length: 18 residues. Germline-derived CDR1 and CDR2 are SGHRS and YFSETQ. The donors formed part of the approximately 120-subject validation cohort, distinct from the approximately 630-subject first cohort. This sequence was found in a woman aged 18-29 years in good health and CMV-seronegative. Sequences were obtained from PBMCs. The chain links TRBV5-1 to TRBJ2-7; 10 bases are a match to TRBD2. The CDR3 DNA sequence: TGCGCCAGCAGCTTGGATACCTTAGCGGGAGGTGTCTATTACGAGCAGTACTTC. Encoded protein: CASSLDTLAGGVYYEQYF.